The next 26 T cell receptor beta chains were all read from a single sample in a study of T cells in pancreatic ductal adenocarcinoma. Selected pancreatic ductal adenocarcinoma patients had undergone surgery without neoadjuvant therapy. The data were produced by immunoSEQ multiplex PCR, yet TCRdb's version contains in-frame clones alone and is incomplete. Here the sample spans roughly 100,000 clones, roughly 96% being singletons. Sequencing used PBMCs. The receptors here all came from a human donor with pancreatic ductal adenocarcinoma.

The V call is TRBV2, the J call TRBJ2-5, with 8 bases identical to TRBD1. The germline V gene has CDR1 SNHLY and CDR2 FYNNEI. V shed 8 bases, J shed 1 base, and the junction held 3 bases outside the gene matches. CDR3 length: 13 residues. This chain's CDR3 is CASLTGGQETQYF. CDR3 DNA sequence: TGTGCCAGCTTAACAGGGGGCCAAGAGACCCAGTACTTC.

CDR3 bases: TGCGCCAGCAGCCCCGGACAGGTGGGGCTACTTGGGGCCAACGTCCTGACTTTC. Protein product: CASSPGQVGLLGANVLTF. V is TRBV4-1 and J is TRBJ2-6, with TRBD1 matching 7 bases. Germline-derived CDR1 and CDR2 are MGHRA and YSYEKL. The CDR3 covers 18 residues. The V segment lost 4 bases and the J segment 3 bases; nucleotides outside the gene matches: 12.

CDR3 region: CASSSGGFYEQYF. The CDR3 DNA follows: TGTGCCAGCTCCTCCGGGGGATTCTACGAGCAGTACTTC. This sequence joins TRBV27 and TRBJ2-7, with D possibly TRBD2 on 6 matching bases. V lost 8 bases and J lost 3, with 14 bases in between. The CDR3 covers 13 residues. Germline values: CDR1 MNHEY, CDR2 SMNVEV (reference sequence).

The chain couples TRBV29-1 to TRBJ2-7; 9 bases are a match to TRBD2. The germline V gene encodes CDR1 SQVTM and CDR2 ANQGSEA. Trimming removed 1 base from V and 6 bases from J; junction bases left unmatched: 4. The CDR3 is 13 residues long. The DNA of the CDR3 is TGCAGCGTTGAAGGCGGGACTAGCTCCGAGCAGTACTTC. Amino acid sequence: CSVEGGTSSEQYF.

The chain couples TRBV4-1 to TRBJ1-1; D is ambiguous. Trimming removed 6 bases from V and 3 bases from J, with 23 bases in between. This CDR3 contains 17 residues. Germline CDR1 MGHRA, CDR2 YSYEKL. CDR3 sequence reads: CASSRGFSIPKYTEAFF. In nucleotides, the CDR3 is TGCGCCAGCAGTCGAGGGTTTTCTATCCCCAAGTACACTGAAGCTTTCTTT.

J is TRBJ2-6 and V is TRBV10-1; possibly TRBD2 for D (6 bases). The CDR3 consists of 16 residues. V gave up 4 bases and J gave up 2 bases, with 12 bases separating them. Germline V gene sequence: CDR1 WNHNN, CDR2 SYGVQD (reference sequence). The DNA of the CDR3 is TGCGCCAGCAGTGGAGGGGACTTGCCTGGGGCCAACGTCCTGACTTTC. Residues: CASSGGDLPGANVLTF.

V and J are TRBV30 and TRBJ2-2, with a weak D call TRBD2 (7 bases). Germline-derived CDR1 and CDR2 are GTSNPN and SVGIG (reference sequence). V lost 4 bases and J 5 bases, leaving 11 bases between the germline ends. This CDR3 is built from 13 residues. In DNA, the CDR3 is TGTGCCTGGAAACAGGGAGGGACCGGGGAGCTGTTTTTT. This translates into CAWKQGGTGELFF.

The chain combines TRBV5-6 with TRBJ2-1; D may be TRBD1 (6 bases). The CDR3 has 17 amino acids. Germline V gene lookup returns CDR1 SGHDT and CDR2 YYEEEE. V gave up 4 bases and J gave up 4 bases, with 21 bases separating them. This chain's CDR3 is CASSGGSFDPYYNEQFF. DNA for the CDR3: TGTGCCAGCAGCGGGGGCAGTTTTGACCCCTATTACAATGAGCAGTTCTTC. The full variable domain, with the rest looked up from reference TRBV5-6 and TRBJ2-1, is DAGVTQSPTHLIKTRGQQVTLRCSPKSGHDTVSWYQQALGQGPQFIFQYYEEEERQRGNFPDRFSGHQFPNYSSELNVNALLLGDSALYLCASSGGSFDPYYNEQFFGPGTRLTVL.

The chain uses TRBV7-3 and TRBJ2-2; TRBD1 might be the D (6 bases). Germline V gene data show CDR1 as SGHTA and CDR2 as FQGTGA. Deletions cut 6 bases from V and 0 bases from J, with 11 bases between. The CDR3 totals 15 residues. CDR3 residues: CASRGGPSNTGELFF. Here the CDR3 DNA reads TGTGCCAGCAGAGGGGGACCCTCGAACACCGGGGAGCTGTTTTTT.

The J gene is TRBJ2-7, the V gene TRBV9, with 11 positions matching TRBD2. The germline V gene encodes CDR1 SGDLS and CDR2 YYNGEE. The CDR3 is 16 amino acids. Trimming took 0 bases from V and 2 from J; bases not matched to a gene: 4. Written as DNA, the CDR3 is TGTGCCAGCAGCGTAGGTAATAGCGGGGGGGCCTACGAGCAGTACTTC. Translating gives CASSVGNSGGAYEQYF.

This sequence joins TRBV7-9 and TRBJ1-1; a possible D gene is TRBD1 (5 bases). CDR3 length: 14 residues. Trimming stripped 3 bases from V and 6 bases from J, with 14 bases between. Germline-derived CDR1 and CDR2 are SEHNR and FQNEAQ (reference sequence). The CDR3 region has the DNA TGTGCCAGCAGCTTCACGGGGGTTCTTGCTGAAGCTTTCTTT. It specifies CASSFTGVLAEAFF.

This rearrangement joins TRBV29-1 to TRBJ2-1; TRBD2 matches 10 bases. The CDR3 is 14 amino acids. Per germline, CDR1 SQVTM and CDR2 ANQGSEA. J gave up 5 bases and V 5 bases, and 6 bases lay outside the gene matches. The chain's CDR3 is CSVSGLASHNEQFF. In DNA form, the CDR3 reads TGCAGCGTTTCGGGACTAGCGAGCCACAATGAGCAGTTCTTC.

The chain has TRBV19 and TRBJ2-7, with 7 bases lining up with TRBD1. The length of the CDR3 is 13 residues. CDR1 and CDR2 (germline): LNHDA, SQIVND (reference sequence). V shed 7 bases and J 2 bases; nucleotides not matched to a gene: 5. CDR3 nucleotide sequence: TGTGCCAGTAAGTCGACAGGGACCTACGAGCAGTACTTC. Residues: CASKSTGTYEQYF.

The DNA of the CDR3 is TGTGCCTGCACCGGGACTAGCGGTTCCCCGCAGTACTTC. This encodes CACTGTSGSPQYF. J is TRBJ2-7 and V is TRBV30; 11 nucleotides agree with TRBD2. The CDR3 runs 13 residues. In germline, CDR1 is GTSNPN, CDR2 SVGIG (reference sequence). With 6 bases clipped from V and 9 bases from J, the junction kept 10 bases outside the gene matches.

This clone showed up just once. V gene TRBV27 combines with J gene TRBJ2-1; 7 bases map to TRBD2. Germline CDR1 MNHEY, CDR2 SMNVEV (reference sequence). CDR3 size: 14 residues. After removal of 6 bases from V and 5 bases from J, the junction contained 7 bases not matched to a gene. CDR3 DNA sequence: TGTGCCAGCAGACCGCTAGCGGATGACAATGAGCAGTTCTTC. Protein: CASRPLADDNEQFF.

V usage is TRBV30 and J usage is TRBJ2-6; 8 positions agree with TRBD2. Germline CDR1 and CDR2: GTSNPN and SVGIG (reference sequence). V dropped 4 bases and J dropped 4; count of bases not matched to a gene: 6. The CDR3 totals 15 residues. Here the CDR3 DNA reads TGTGCCTGGACCGGCGGGGGGCGAGGGGCCAACGTCCTGACTTTC. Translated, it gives CAWTGGGRGANVLTF.

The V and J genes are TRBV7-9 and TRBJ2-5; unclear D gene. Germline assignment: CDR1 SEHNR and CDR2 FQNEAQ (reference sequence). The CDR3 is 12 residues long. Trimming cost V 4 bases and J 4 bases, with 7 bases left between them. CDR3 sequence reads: CASSYEVETQYF. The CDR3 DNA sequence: TGTGCCAGCAGCTACGAGGTAGAGACCCAGTACTTC.

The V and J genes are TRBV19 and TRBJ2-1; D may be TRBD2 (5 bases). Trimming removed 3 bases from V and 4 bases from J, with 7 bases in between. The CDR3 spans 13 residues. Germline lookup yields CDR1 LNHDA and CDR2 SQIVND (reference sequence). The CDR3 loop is CASSIGDYNEQFF. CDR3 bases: TGTGCCAGTAGTATCGGGGATTACAATGAGCAGTTCTTC.

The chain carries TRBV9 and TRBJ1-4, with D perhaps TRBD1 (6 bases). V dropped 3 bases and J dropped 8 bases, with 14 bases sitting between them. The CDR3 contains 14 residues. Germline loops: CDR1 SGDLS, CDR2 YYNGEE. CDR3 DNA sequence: TGTGCCAGCAGCGCCGTTTCAGGACAGGAAAAACTGTTTTTT. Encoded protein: CASSAVSGQEKLFF.

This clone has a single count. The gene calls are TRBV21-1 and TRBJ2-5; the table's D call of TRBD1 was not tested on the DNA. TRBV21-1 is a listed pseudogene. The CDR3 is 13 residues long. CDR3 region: CASSTQDQETQYF. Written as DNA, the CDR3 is TGTGCCAGCAGCACCCAGGACCAAGAGACCCAGTACTTC.

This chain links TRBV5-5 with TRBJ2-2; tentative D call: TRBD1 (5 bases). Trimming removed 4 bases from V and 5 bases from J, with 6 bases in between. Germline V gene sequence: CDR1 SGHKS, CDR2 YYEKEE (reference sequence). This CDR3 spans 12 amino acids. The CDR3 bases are TGTGCCAGCAGCCAGGGAACCGGGGAGCTGTTTTTT. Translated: CASSQGTGELFF.

The CDR3 spells CASSLVLGGDTQYF. The CDR3 coding sequence is TGTGCCAGCAGCTTAGTCCTAGGTGGAGATACGCAGTATTTT. This chain joins TRBV7-2 and TRBJ2-3; D is undetermined. This CDR3 is built from 14 residues. The V end was cut by 1 base, the J end by 5 bases, with 10 bases between. CDR1 SGHTA and CDR2 FQGNSA come from the germline V gene.

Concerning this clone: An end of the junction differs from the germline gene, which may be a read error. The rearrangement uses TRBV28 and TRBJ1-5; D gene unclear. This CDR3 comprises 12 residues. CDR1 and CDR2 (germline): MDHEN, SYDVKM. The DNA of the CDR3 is TGTGCCAGCAGTTTTAGCACTCAGCCCCAGCATTTT. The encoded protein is CASSFSTQPQHF. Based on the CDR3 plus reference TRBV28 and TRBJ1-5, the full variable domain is DVKVTQSSRYLVKRTGEKVFLECVQDMDHENMFWYRQDPGLGLRLIYFSYDVKMKEKGDIPEGYSVSREKKERFSLILESASTNQTSMYLCASSFSTQPQHFGDGTRLSIL.

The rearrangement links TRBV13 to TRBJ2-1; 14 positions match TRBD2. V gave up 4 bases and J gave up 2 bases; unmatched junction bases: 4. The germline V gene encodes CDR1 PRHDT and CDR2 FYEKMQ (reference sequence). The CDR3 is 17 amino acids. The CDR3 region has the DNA TGTGCCAGCAGCTCCGGGACTAGCGGGAGCACCTACAATGAGCAGTTCTTC. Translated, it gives CASSSGTSGSTYNEQFF.

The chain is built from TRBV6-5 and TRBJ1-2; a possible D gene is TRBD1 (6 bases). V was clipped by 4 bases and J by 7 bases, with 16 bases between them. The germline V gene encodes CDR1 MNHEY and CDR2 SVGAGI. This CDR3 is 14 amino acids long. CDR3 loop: CASSSPQGLGGYTF. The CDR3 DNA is TGTGCCAGCAGTTCACCCCAGGGGCTGGGTGGCTACACCTTC.

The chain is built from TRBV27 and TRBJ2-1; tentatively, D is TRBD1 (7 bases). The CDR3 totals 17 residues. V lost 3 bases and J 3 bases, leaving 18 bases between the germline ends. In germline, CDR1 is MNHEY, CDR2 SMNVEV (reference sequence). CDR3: CASSFDRAGGNYNEQFF. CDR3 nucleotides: TGTGCCAGCAGTTTTGACAGGGCAGGGGGGAACTACAATGAGCAGTTCTTC.